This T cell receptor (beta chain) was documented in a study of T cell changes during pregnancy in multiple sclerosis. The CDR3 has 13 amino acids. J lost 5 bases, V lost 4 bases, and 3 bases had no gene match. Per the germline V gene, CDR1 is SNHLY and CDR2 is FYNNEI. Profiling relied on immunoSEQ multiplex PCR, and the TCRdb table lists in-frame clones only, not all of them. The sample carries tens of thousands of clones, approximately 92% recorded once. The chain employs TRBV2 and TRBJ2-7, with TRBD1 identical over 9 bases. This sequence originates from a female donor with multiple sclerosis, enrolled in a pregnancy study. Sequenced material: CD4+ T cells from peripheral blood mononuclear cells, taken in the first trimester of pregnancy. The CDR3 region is CASSGTGVNEQYF. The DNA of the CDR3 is TGTGCCAGCAGTGGGACAGGGGTCAACGAGCAGTACTTC.